One sample yielded the 24 T cell receptor beta chains listed below, sequenced in a study of tumor-infiltrating lymphocytes in primary liver carcinoma. From 450 to 600 ng total RNA, TCR beta cDNA was generated with a primer in the constant region. What produced the TCR beta libraries was three nested multiplex PCR rounds using slightly modified ARM-PCR. Forward primers for TRBV1-TRBV30 and a C-beta reverse primer served the first two PCR rounds, at about 9 cycles each. Each CDR3 protein is one row after TCRdb ran MiXCR on the multiplex PCR reads. The table lists about 310,000 distinct CDR3 sequences, roughly three fifths of them singletons. In addition to blood RNA drawn from unsorted whole blood, germline DNA was extracted. The sample comprised peripheral blood. The receptor source for this set is a woman aged 25 to 39 with primary liver carcinoma and hepatitis B virus infection.

Turning to this clonotype: One base away lies a much larger clone, so this may be a sequencing read error. The gene calls are TRBV6-1 and TRBJ1-1; no definite D call. This CDR3 is built from 13 residues. CDR1 and CDR2 (germline): MNHNS, SASEGT. This chain's CDR3 is CASSSHTNTEVFF. The CDR3 bases are TGTGCCAGCAGTTCCCATACGAACACTGAAGTTTTCTTT.

Remarks on this clonotype: One end of the junction does not line up with germline, which may come from a read error. This chain joins TRBV12-3 or TRBV12-4 and TRBJ2-1, with D possibly matching TRBD2 (5 bases). The CDR3 sequence is 15 residues long. The DNA of the CDR3 is TGTGCCAGCAGTTTGAGGGTCAGCTCCTACATTGAGCAGTTCTTC. Translated: CASSLRVSSYIEQFF.

As regards this clonotype: A much larger clone is a single base away; this may be a read error. The chain employs TRBV12-3 or TRBV12-4 and TRBJ1-1; D gene ambiguous. The CDR3 sequence is 13 residues long. CDR3 sequence: CATSRAGNSEAFF. In DNA form, the CDR3 reads TGTGCCACCTCTAGGGCCGGGAACTCTGAAGCTTTCTTT.

The chain couples TRBV29-1 to TRBJ2-1; D gene unclear. The V and J ends lost 8 bases and 6 bases respectively, with 11 bases between them. The CDR3 loop spans 11 amino acids. Germline V lookup: CDR1 SQVTM, CDR2 ANQGSEA. The CDR3 sequence is CSTPRSNEQFF. The CDR3 coding sequence is TGCAGCACTCCGAGAAGCAATGAGCAGTTCTTC.

This clonotype was observed at least ten times. V gene TRBV11-2 combines with J gene TRBJ2-1; 9 bases align to TRBD2. There are 16 residues in the CDR3. Germline V CDR1 and CDR2: SGHAT, FQNNGV. Germline trimming cut 4 bases from V and 8 bases from J; bases unmatched to any gene: 12. The CDR3 spells CASSSPSGLAGYEQFF. The DNA of the CDR3 is TGTGCCAGCAGCTCACCCTCGGGACTAGCAGGCTATGAGCAGTTCTTC.

On this clonotype itself: A read error may be the cause here, since a much bigger clone is one base away. CDR3 DNA: TGTGCCAGCAGTGAAGTACAAGGGGGGTACGAGCAGTACTTC. This encodes CASSEVQGGYEQYF. The rearrangement links TRBV6-1 to TRBJ2-7, with D tentatively TRBD1 or TRBD2 (6 bases each). Germline CDR1 reads MNHNS; CDR2 reads SASEGT. The ends were cut back, 1 base at V and 4 bases at J, with 11 bases in the middle. The CDR3 is made up of 14 amino acids.

Only a few counts were recorded for this clonotype. A read error may be the cause here, since a much bigger clone is one base away. The CDR3 here is CVSSASGEQFF. The CDR3, as DNA: TGTGTCAGCAGTGCTAGCGGTGAGCAGTTCTTC. The genes are TRBV12-3 or TRBV12-4 and TRBJ2-1; 7 nucleotides align to TRBD2. This CDR3 is 11 amino acids long.

This clonotype was counted at least ten times. The rearrangement joins TRBV11-3 to TRBJ2-5; maybe TRBD1 (5 bases). The CDR3 is 14 amino acids. The germline CDR1 and CDR2 sequences are SGHNT and YENEEA. V shed 4 bases and J shed 4 bases, with 13 bases lying between them. The CDR3 nucleotides read TGTGCCAGCAGCTCAAAATCAGGGCGAGAGACCCAGTACTTC. Protein: CASSSKSGRETQYF.

This CDR3 is CASSQPGTGKTDTQYF. Written as DNA, the CDR3 is TGTGCCAGCAGTCAGCCCGGGACAGGGAAAACAGATACGCAGTATTTT. This rearrangement joins TRBV6-2 or TRBV6-3 to TRBJ2-3, with TRBD1 matching 9 bases. The V segment lost 5 bases and the J segment 3 bases; nucleotides outside the gene matches: 9. Germline CDR1 and CDR2: MNHEY and SVGEGT. CDR3 length equals 16 residues.

To note about this clonotype: This may stem from a read error, because a much larger clone lies one nucleotide away. V gene TRBV6-5 combines with J gene TRBJ2-2; a weak D match, TRBD2 (5 bases). This CDR3 region has 17 residues. CDR1 MNHEY and CDR2 SVGAGI come from the germline V gene. Written as DNA, the CDR3 is TGTGCCAGCAGTGCCGGTCTGGCGTGGGTTATAGCCGGGGAGCTGTCTTTT. Amino acids: CASSAGLAWVIAGELSF.

In DNA, the CDR3 is TGTGCCAGCAGTCCCGCGACAGCTTTCCCCCAGTACTTC. Its protein is CASSPATAFPQYF. The chain couples TRBV6-6 to TRBJ2-5; D may be TRBD1 (5 bases). This CDR3 spans 13 amino acids. Trimming took 5 bases from V and 9 from J, leaving 16 bases between them. Germline CDR1 and CDR2: MNHNY and SVGAGI (reference sequence).

This chain joins TRBV4-1 and TRBJ1-3; D not resolved. Germline V gene lookup returns CDR1 MGHRA and CDR2 YSYEKL. The CDR3 is made up of 15 amino acids. Trimming took off 6 bases at V and 0 bases at J, with 12 bases between the two ends. This chain's CDR3 is CASRSTTNSGNTIYF. CDR3 nucleotides: TGCGCCAGCAGATCAACAACTAACTCTGGAAACACCATATATTTT.

About this clonotype itself: At one of its ends the junction is not consistent with the germline gene, which may arise from a read error. The chain has TRBV5-6 and TRBJ2-3; D is unclear. This CDR3 has 13 residues. Looked up from germline, CDR1 is SGHDT and CDR2 is YYEEEE. The CDR3 coding sequence is TGTGACAGCAGCTGGGGTAGCACAGATACGCAGTATTTT. It yields the protein CDSSWGSTDTQYF.

CDR3 nucleotide sequence: TGTGCCAGCAGTTTGAGCGGGGGGTACACAGATACGCAGTATTTT. Protein: CASSLSGGYTDTQYF. V and J are TRBV12-3 or TRBV12-4 and TRBJ2-3; TRBD2 aligns across 9 bases. This CDR3 is built from 15 residues. Unmatched junction bases numbered 3, after V lost 3 bases and J lost 2 bases.

The chain combines TRBV12-3 or TRBV12-4 with TRBJ1-2; 9 bases map to TRBD1. CDR3 length: 15 amino acids. With 5 bases clipped from V and 7 bases from J, the junction kept 11 bases outside the gene matches. For the CDR3, the DNA is TGTGCCAGCAGTACAGATGGACAGGGGTACTGTGGCTACACCTTC. The encoded protein is CASSTDGQGYCGYTF.

Ten or more counts support this clonotype. The gene calls are TRBV6-1 and TRBJ1-1; the D is unclear. The CDR3 runs 14 residues. Trimming took 1 base from V and 2 from J, leaving 8 bases between them. The germline gives CDR1 MNHNS, CDR2 SASEGT. CDR3: CASSEVGFNTEAFF. DNA of the CDR3: TGTGCCAGCAGTGAAGTGGGTTTTAACACTGAAGCTTTCTTT.

This clonotype was found many times. This chain joins TRBV4-2 and TRBJ2-7; TRBD2 is a possible D gene (7 bases). There are 13 residues in the CDR3. Germline values: CDR1 LGHNA, CDR2 YNFKEQ. Trimming stripped 0 bases from V and 12 bases from J, with 15 bases between. This CDR3 reads CASSQDHGGARYF. The CDR3 DNA is TGTGCCAGCAGCCAAGATCATGGGGGGGCCCGGTACTTC.

This clonotype occurred many times. J is TRBJ1-1 and V is TRBV6-5; no definite D call. The V end was cut by 6 bases, the J end by 1 base, with 18 bases between. The CDR3 consists of 16 residues. Per germline, CDR1 MNHEY and CDR2 SVGAGI. The CDR3 DNA reads as TGTGCCAGCAGCAAGCACCCGGGAGCGGGGAACACTGAAGCTTTCTTT. Its protein is CASSKHPGAGNTEAFF.

A single count supports this clonotype. Given a much more abundant clone one base away, this may be a read error. V usage is TRBV4-1 and J usage is TRBJ2-7, with D possibly being TRBD2 (5 bases). The CDR3 sequence is 15 residues long. The germline gives CDR1 MGHRA, CDR2 YSYEKL. CDR3 protein: CACSQDPGVLYEQYF. In DNA, the CDR3 is TGCGCCTGCAGCCAAGATCCCGGGGTTCTCTACGAGCAGTACTTC.

This chain connects TRBV10-3 to TRBJ2-3; either TRBD1 or TRBD2 may supply D (5 bases each). Germline V gives CDR1 ENHRY, CDR2 SYGVKD. The CDR3 runs to 13 residues. V lost 4 bases and J lost 11, with 16 bases in between. The CDR3 region is CAISVGTEPGQYF. The CDR3 coding sequence is TGTGCCATCAGTGTCGGGACGGAACCTGGGCAGTATTTT.

In the case of this clonotype: One junction end does not reproduce the germline sequence, and a read error may be involved. The rearrangement uses TRBV6-2 or TRBV6-3 and TRBJ2-7; the match to TRBD2 covers 7 bases. Germline CDR1 is MNHEY and CDR2 is SVGEGT. CDR3 size: 16 residues. The CDR3 DNA follows: TGTGCCAGCAGTTACGGGGGACTAACGGGAGGCTACAAGCAGTACTTC. Encoded protein: CASSYGGLTGGYKQYF.

This rearrangement joins TRBV12-3 or TRBV12-4 to TRBJ1-2; the match to TRBD1 covers 8 bases. The CDR3 is 15 amino acids. V shed 2 bases, J shed 4 bases, and the junction held 6 bases outside the gene matches. Here the CDR3 reads CASSLRDRPFYGYTF. The DNA for the CDR3 is TGTGCCAGCAGTTTAAGGGACAGGCCCTTCTATGGCTACACCTTC.

V and J are TRBV11-2 and TRBJ2-7; 9 bases are shared with TRBD2. CDR1 is SGHAT, CDR2 FQNNGV, per germline. This CDR3 is 14 amino acids long. V lost 10 bases and J lost 7; bases outside the gene matches: 14. DNA for the CDR3: TGTGCCACCAAGACGGCGGGAGGGAGCTATGAGCAGTACTTC. This sequence encodes CATKTAGGSYEQYF. Drawing the rest from reference TRBV11-2 and TRBJ2-7, the complete variable domain is EAGVAQSPRYKIIEKRQSVAFWCNPISGHATLYWYQQILGQGPKLLIQFQNNGVVDDSQLPKDRFSAERLKGVDSTLKIQPAKLEDSAVYLCATKTAGGSYEQYFGPGTRLTVT.

This clonotype was seen a few times. The chain recombines TRBV11-2 with TRBJ2-1; TRBD2 agrees at 11 bases. From germline, CDR1 is SGHAT and CDR2 FQNNGV. The CDR3 is made up of 18 amino acids. Trimming removed 1 base from V and 3 bases from J; junction bases left unmatched: 8. Written as DNA, the CDR3 is TGTGCCAGCAGCTTAGTAGCTAGCGGGAGGTCTAGCTACAATGAGCAGTTCTTC. It is translated as CASSLVASGRSSYNEQFF.